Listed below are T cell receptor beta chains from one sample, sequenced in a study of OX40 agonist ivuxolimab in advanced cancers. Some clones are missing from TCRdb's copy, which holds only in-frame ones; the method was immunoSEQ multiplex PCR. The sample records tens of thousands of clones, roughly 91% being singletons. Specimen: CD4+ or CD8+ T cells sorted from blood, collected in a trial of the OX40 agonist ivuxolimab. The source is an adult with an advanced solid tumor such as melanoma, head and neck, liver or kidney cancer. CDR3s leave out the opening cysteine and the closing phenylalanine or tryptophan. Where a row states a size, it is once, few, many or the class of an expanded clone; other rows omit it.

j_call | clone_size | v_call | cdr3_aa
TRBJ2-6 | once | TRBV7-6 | ASSLPGGPLSGANVLT
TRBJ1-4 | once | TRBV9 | ASSASGGANEKLF
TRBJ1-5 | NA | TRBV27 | ASSLSQGGNQPQH
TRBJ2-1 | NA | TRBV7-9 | ASSETSVNEQF
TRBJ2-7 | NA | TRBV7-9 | ASSSPISRPTYEQY
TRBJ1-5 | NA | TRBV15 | ATSRGGSAGSQPQH
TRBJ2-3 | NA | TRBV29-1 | SVGGRSSTDTQY
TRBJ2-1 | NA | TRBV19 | ASTPGRSVYNEQF
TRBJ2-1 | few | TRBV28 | ASATTGTGLNNEQF
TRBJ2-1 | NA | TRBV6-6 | ASSKQAYNEQF
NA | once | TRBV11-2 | ASSDPPSGEYEQY
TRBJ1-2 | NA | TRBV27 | ASSLSPGGGYDNYGYT
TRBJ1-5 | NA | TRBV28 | ASTLHGGMPQH
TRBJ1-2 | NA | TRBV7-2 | ASSFSGGANYGYT
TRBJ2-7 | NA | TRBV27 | ASSLRDPGDYYEQY
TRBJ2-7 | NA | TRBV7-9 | ASSLAFVAGVTSYEQY
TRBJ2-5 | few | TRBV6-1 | ASSELAGGPQETQY
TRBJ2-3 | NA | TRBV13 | ASSLGRRLAGVSDTQY
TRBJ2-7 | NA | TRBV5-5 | ASSLPTGVRVEQY
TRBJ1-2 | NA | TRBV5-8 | ASSPKDRGNYGYT
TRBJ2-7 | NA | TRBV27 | ASSDGQGAYEQY
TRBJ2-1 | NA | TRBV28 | ASSGESWNEQF
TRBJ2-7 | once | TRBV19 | ASSILSGQLYEQY
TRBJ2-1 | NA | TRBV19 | ASSIEASGVYNEQF
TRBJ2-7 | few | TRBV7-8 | ASSLAWTSGEQY
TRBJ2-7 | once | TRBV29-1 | SVPLGGGSYEQY
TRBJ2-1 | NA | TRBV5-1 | ASSLLPGNEQF
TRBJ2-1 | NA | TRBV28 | ASRRLIAGGPHHEQF
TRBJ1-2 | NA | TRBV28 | ATWTELGTEVGYT
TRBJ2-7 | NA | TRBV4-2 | ASSQARAYEQY
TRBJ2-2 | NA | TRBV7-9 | ANTLSGTSPNTGELF
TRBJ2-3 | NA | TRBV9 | ASSTGGGTADTQY
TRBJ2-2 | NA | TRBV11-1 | ASSPFGSGELF
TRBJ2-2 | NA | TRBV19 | ASSHPTNTGELF
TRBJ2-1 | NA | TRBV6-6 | ASSLYPTYNEQF
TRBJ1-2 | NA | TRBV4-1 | ASSQKGQGRDYGYT
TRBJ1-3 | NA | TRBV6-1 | ASSLSPSSGNTIY
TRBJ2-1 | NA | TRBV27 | ASSFGLAGPYNEQF
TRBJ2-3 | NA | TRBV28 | ASSRARTSGGRATDTQY
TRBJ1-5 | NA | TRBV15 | ATSRGDNQPQH